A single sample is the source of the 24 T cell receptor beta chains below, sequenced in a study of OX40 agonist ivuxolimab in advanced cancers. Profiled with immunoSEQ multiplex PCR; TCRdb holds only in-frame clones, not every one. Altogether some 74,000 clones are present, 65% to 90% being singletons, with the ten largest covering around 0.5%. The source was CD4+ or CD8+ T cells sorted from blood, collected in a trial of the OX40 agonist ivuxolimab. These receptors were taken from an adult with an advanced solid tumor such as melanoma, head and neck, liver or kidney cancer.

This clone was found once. CDR3: CASSYGQGGKTQYF. CDR3 bases: TGTGCCAGCAGCTACGGACAGGGTGGGAAGACCCAGTACTTC. The chain combines TRBV5-6 with TRBJ2-5, with 8 bases lining up with TRBD1. V lost 3 bases, J lost 6 bases, and 7 bases stayed unmatched. This CDR3 has 14 residues. Germline CDR1 SGHDT, CDR2 YYEEEE.

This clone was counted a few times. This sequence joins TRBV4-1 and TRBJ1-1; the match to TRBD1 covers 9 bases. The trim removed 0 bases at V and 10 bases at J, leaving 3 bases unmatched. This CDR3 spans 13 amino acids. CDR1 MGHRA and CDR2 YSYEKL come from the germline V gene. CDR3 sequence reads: CASSQDRGQGAFF. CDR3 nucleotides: TGCGCCAGCAGCCAAGATAGGGGACAGGGAGCTTTCTTT.

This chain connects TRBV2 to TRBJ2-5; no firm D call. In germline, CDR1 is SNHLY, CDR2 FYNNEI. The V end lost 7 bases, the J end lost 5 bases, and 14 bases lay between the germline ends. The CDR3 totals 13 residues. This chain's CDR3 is CASKKLRSETQYF. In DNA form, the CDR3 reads TGTGCCAGCAAAAAGCTTAGGTCTGAGACCCAGTACTTC. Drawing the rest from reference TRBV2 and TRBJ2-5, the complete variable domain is EPEVTQTPSHQVTQMGQEVILRCVPISNHLYFYWYRQILGQKVEFLVSFYNNEISEKSEIFDDQFSVERPDGSNFTLKIRSTKLEDSAMYFCASKKLRSETQYFGPGTRLLVL.

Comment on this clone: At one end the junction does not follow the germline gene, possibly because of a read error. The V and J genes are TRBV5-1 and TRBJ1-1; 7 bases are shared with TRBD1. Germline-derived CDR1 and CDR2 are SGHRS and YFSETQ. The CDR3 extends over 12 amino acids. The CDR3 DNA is TGCGTCAGCAGCCGACAGGGAGAGGAGGCTTTCTTT. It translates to CVSSRQGEEAFF.

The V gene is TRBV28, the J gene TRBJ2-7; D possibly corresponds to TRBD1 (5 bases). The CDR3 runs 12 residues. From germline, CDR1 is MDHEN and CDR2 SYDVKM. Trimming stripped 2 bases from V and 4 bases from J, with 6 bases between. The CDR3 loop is CASSLGAYEQYF. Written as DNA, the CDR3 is TGTGCCAGCAGTTTAGGGGCGTACGAGCAGTACTTC.

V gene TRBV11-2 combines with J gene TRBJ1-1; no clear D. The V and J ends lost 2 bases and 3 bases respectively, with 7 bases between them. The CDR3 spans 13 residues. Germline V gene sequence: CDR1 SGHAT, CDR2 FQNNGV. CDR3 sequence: CASSLKVYTEAFF. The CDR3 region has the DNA TGTGCCAGCAGCTTAAAAGTGTACACTGAAGCTTTCTTT.

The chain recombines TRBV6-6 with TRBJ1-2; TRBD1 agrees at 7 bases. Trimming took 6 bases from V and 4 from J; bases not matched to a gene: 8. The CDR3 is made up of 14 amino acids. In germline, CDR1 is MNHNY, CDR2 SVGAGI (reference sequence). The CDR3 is CASRHTGQSYGYTF. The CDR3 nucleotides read TGTGCCAGCAGACATACGGGACAGAGCTATGGCTACACCTTC.

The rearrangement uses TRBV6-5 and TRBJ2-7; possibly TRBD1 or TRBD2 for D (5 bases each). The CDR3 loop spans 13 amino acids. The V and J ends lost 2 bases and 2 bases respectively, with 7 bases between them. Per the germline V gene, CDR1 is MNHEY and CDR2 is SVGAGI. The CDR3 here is CASSYGGTYEQYF. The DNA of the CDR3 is TGTGCCAGCAGTTACGGGGGTACCTACGAGCAGTACTTC.

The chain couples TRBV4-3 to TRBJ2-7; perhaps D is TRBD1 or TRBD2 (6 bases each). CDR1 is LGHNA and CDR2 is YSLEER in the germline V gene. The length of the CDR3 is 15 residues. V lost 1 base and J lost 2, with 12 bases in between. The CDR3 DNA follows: TGCGCCAGCAGCCAAGGTAGGGGGGATCCCTACGAGCAGTACTTC. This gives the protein CASSQGRGDPYEQYF.

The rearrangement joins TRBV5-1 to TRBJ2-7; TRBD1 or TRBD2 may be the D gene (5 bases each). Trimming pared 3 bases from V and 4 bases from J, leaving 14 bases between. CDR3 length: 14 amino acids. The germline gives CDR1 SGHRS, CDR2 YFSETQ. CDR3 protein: CASSSSGGYYEQYF. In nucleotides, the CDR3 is TGCGCCAGCAGCTCCTCTGGGGGATATTACGAGCAGTACTTC.

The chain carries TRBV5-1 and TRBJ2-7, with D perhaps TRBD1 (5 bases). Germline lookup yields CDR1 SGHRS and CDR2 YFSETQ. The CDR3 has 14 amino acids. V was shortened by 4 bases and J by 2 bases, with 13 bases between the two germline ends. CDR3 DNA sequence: TGCGCCAGCAGCCTCCGACAGAGTACCTACGAGCAGTACTTC. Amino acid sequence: CASSLRQSTYEQYF.

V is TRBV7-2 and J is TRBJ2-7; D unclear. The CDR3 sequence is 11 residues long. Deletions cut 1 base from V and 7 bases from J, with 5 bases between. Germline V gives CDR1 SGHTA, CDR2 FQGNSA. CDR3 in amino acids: CASSLDKEQYF. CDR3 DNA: TGTGCCAGCAGCTTAGATAAAGAGCAGTACTTC. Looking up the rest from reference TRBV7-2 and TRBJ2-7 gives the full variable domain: GAGVSQSPSNKVTEKGKDVELRCDPISGHTALYWYRQSLGQGLEFLIYFQGNSAPDKSGLPSDRFSAERTGGSVSTLTIQRTQQEDSAVYLCASSLDKEQYFGPGTRLTVT.

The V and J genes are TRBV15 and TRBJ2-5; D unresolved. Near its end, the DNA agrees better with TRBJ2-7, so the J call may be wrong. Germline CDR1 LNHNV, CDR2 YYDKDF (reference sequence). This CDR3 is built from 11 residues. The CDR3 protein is CATSYGYEQYF. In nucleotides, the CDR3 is TGTGCCACCAGCTACGGCTACGAGCAGTACTTC.

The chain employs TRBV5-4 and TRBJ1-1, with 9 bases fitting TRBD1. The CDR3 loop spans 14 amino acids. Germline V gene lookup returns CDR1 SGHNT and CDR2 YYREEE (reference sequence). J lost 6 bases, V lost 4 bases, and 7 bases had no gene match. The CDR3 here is CASSKGTGKAEAFF. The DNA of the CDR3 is TGTGCCAGCAGCAAAGGGACAGGGAAGGCTGAAGCTTTCTTT.

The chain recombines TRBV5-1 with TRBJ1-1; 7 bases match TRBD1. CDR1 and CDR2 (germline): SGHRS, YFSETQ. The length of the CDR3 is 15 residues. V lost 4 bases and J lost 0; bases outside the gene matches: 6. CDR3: CASSRDSGLNTEAFF. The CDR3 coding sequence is TGCGCCAGCAGCCGGGACAGCGGCCTGAACACTGAAGCTTTCTTT.

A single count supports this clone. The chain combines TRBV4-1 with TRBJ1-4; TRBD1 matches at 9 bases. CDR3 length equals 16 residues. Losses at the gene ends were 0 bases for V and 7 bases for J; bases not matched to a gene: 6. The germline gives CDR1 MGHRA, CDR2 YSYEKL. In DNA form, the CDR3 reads TGCGCCAGCAGCCAAGAGGTACGGACAGGGGTTGAAAAACTGTTTTTT. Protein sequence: CASSQEVRTGVEKLFF.

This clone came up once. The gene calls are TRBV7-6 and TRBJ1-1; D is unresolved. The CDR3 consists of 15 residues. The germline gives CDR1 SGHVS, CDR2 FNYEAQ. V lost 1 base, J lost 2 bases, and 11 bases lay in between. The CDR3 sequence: CASSLGARGNTEAFF. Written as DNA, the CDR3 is TGTGCCAGCAGCTTAGGTGCACGTGGCAACACTGAAGCTTTCTTT.

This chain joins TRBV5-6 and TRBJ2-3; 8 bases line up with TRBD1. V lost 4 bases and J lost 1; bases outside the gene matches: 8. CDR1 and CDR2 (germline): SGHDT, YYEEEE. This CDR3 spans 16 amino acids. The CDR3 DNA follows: TGTGCCAGCAGCGAGACAGGGGTTTCACGCACAGATACGCAGTATTTT. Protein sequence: CASSETGVSRTDTQYF.

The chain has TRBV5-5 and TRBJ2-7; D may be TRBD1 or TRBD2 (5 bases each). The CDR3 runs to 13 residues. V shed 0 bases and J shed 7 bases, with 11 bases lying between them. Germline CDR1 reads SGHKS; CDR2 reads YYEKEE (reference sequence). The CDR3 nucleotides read TGTGCCAGCAGCTTGGAAATTTGGGGGGAGCAGTACTTC. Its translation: CASSLEIWGEQYF.

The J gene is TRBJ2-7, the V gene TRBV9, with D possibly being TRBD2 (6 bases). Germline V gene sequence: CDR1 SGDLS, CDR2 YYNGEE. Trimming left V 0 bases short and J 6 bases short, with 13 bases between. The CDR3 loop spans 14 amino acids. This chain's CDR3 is CASSVGGMGLEQYF. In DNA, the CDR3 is TGTGCCAGCAGCGTAGGCGGGATGGGGCTCGAGCAGTACTTC.

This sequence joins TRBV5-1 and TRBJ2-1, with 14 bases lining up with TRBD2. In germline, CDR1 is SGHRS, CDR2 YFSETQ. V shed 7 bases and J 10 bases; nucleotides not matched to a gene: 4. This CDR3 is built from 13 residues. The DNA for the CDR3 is TGCGCCAGCCGCGGACTAGCGGGAGGAGAGCAGTTCTTC. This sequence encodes CASRGLAGGEQFF.

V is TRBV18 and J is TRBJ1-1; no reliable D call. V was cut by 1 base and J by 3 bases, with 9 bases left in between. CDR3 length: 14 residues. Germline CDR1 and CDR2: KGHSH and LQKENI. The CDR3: CASSPQGLDTEAFF. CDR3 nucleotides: TGTGCCAGCTCACCACAGGGATTGGACACTGAAGCTTTCTTT.

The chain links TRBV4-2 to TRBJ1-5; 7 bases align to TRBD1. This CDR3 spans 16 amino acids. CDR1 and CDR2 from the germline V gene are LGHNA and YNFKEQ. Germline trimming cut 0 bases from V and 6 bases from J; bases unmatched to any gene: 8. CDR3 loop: CASSQEYTHRGQPQHF. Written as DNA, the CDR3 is TGTGCCAGCAGCCAAGAGTATACCCACAGGGGTCAGCCCCAGCATTTT.

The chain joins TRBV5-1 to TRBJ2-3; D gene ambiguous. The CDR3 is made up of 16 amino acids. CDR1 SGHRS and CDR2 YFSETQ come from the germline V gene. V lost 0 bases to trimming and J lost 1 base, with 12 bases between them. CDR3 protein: CASSLVAARGTDTQYF. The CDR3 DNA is TGCGCCAGCAGCTTGGTGGCGGCCAGAGGCACAGATACGCAGTATTTT.